This T cell receptor beta chain was documented in a study of cytomegalovirus exposure and HLA in healthy donors. With regard to this clone: What it recognizes is unknown.

CDR1 and CDR2 from the germline V gene are GTSNPN and SVGIG (reference sequence). The V end was cut by 5 bases, the J end by 7 bases, with 17 bases between. The CDR3 is 13 residues long. Method: immunoSEQ multiplex PCR; TCRdb's copy keeps in-frame clones and lacks some. The sample records some 80,000 clones, 95% to 97% being singletons. An approximately 130-subject validation cohort, separate from the approximately 690-subject first cohort, supplied the donors. Overall study results and limits: In vitro testing confirmed a few CMV-associated chains as specific for CMV antigens.

This chain joins TRBV30 and TRBJ2-5; D is perhaps TRBD2 (5 bases). The specimen sequenced was PBMCs. The sequence came from a woman between 18 and 29 years old in good health and CMV-seronegative. The CDR3 protein is CAWAGLPTGTQYF. In DNA form, the CDR3 reads TGTGCCTGGGCTGGACTCCCCACGGGGACCCAGTACTTC.